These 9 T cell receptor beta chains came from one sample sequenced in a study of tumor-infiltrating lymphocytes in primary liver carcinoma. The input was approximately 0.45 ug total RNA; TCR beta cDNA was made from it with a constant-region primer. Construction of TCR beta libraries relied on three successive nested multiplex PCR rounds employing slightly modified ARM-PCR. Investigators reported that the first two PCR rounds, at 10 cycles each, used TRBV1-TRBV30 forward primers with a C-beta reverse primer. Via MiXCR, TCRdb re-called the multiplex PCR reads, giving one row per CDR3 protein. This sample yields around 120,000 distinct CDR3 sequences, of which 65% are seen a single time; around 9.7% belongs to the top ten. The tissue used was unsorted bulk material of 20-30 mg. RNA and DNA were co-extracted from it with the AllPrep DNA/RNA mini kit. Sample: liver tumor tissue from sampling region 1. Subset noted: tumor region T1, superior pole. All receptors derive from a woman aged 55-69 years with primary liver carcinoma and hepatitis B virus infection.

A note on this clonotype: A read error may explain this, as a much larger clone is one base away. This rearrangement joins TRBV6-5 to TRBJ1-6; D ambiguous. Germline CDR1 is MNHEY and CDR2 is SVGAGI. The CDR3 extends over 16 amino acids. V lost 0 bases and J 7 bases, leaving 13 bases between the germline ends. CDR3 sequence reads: CASSYSSQERNSPLHF. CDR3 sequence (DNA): TGTGCCAGCAGTTACTCGTCTCAGGAAAGGAATTCACCCCTCCACTTT.

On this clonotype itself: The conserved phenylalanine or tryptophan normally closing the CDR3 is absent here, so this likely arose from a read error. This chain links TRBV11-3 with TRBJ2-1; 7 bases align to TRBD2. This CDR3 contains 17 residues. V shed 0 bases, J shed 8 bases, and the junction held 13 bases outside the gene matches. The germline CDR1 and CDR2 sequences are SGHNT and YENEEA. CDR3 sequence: CASSLEWGGESGDEQFL. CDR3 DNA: TGTGCCAGCAGCTTAGAATGGGGGGGGGAGAGTGGCGATGAGCAGTTCCTC.

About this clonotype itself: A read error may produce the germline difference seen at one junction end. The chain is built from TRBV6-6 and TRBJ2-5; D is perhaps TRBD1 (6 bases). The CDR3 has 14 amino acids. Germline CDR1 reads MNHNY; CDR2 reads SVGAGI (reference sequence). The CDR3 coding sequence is TGTGCCTGCAGCCTAACCGGGACACAAGAGACCCAGTACTTT. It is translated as CACSLTGTQETQYF.

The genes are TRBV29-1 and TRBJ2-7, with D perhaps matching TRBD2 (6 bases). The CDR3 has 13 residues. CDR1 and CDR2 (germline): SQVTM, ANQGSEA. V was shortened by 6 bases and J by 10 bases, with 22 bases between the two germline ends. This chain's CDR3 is CSVSWIGTAEQYF. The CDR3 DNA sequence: TGCAGCGTGTCCTGGATAGGGACTGCCGAACAGTACTTC.

CDR3 in amino acids: CASSEAASGLLEQYF. In nucleotides, the CDR3 is TGCGCCAGCAGTGAGGCGGCTAGCGGCCTCCTGGAGCAGTACTTC. The V and J genes are TRBV10-2 and TRBJ2-7; TRBD2 agrees at 7 bases. The CDR3 runs to 15 residues. Germline V gene lookup returns CDR1 WSHSY and CDR2 SAAADI. J lost 7 bases, V lost 2 bases, and 11 bases had no gene match.

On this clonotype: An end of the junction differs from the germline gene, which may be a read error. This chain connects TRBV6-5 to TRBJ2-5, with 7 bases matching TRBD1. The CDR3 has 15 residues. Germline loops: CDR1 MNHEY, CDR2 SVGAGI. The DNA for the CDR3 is TGTGCCAGCTGTTACCGGGGACAGTCGGAAGAGACCCAGTACTTT. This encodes CASCYRGQSEETQYF.

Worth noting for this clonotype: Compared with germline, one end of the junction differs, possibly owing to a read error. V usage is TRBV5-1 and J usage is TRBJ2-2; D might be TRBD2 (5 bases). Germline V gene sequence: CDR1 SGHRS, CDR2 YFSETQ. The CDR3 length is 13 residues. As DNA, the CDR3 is TGCGCCAGCAGCTTGGGAGACACCGGGGAGCTGTTGTTT. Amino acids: CASSLGDTGELLF.

The CDR3 loop reads CASTRSWGGGSDYTF. The CDR3 nucleotides are TGTGCCAGCACGCGCTCGTGGGGGGGAGGCAGTGACTACACCTTC. The genes are TRBV11-2 and TRBJ1-2; TRBD1 is a possible D gene (5 bases). CDR1 and CDR2 from the germline V gene are SGHAT and FQNNGV. Trimming removed 7 bases from V and 10 bases from J, with 25 bases in between. The CDR3 contains 15 residues.

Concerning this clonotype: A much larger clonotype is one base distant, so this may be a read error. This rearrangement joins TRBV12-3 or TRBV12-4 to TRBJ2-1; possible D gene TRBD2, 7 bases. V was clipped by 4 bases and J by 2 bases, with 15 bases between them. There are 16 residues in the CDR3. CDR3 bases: TGTGCCAGCAGTTACAACAGGGCGGGAGCCTACAATGAGCAGTTCTTC. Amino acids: CASSYNRAGAYNEQFF.